This TCR beta chain originates from a study of blood T cell repertoires in COVID-19. This CDR3 region has 14 residues. V lost 7 bases and J 0 bases, leaving 10 bases between the germline ends. Germline V CDR1 and CDR2: SNHLY, FYNNEI. The protocol was immunoSEQ multiplex PCR, while the TCRdb copy is restricted to in-frame clones and leaves out a portion. Altogether some 490,000 clones are present, 70% to 90% being singletons, with the ten largest covering around 8%. The source material was PBMCs or T cells enriched from blood (not recorded which). J is TRBJ2-1 and V is TRBV2; D remains unclear. This sequence was found in a woman aged 60-70 years who had recovered from COVID-19. The CDR3 spells CASTGPFSYNEQFF. In DNA, the CDR3 is TGTGCCAGCACCGGTCCCTTCTCCTACAATGAGCAGTTCTTC.